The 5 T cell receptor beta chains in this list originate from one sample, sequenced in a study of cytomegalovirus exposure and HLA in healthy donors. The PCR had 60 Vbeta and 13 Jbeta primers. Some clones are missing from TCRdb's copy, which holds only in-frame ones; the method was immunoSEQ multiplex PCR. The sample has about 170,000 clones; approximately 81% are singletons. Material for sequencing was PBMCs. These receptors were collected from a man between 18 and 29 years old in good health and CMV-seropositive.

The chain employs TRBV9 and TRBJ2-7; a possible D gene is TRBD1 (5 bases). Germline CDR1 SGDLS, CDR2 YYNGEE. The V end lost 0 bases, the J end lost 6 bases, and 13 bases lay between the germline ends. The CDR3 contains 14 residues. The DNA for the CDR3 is TGTGCCAGCAGCGTAGAGCCAGGGAACGGCGAGCAGTACTTC. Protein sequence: CASSVEPGNGEQYF.

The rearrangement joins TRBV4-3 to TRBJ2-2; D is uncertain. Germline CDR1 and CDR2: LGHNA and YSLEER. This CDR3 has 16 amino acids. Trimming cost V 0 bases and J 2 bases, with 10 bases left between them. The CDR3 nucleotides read TGCGCCAGCAGCCAAGAGTCGTCCCCCAACACCGGGGAGCTGTTTTTT. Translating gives CASSQESSPNTGELFF.

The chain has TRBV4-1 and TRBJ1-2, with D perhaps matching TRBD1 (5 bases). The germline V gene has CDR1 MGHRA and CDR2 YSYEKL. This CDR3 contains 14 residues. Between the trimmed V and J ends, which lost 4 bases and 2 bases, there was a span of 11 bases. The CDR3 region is CASSLDQGNYGYTF. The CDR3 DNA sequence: TGCGCCAGCAGCCTAGACCAGGGAAACTATGGCTACACCTTC.

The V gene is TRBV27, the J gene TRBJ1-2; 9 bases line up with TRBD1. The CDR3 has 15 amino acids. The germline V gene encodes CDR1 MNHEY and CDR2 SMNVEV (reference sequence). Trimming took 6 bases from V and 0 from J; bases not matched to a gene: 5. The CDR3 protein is CASRLGQGSNYGYTF. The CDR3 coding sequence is TGTGCCAGCAGGCTGGGACAGGGTTCTAACTATGGCTACACCTTC.

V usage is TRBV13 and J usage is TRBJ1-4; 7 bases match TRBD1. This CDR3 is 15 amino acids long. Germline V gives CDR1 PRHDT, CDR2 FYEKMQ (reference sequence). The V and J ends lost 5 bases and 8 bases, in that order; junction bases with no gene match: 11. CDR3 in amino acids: CASSPRQGVREKLFF. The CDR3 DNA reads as TGTGCCAGCAGCCCCCGACAGGGAGTTAGGGAAAAACTGTTTTTT.